The next 6 T cell receptor beta chains were all read from a single sample in a study of cytomegalovirus exposure and HLA in healthy donors. This PCR relied on a set of 60 Vbeta primers and 13 Jbeta primers. Repertoires were generated with immunoSEQ multiplex PCR, while TCRdb's copy carries only in-frame clones and drops some. In the table there are 130,000 or so clones, just under 75% of which are singletons. Specimen: PBMCs. These receptors were taken from a man aged 35 to 55 in good health and CMV-seropositive.

This chain connects TRBV6-1 to TRBJ2-7; a weak D match, TRBD1 (6 bases). Trimming cost V 8 bases and J 3 bases, with 11 bases left between them. Per the germline V gene, CDR1 is MNHNS and CDR2 is SASEGT. The length of the CDR3 is 12 residues. The CDR3 protein is CASADRSYEQYF. The CDR3 DNA reads as TGTGCCAGCGCGGACAGAAGCTACGAGCAGTACTTC.

The CDR3 region has the DNA TGCGCCAGCAGCTTGCTTCCCCCGACAGGTGACACCTACGAGCAGTACTTC. Translated, it gives CASSLLPPTGDTYEQYF. This sequence joins TRBV5-1 and TRBJ2-7; possible D gene TRBD1, 6 bases. The length of the CDR3 is 17 residues. From germline, CDR1 is SGHRS and CDR2 YFSETQ. Trimming took off 1 base at V and 2 bases at J, with 19 bases between the two ends.

This chain links TRBV13 with TRBJ2-2; D possibly corresponds to TRBD1 (6 bases). The CDR3 runs to 14 residues. Germline V gene lookup returns CDR1 PRHDT and CDR2 FYEKMQ (reference sequence). V was shortened by 5 bases and J by 9 bases, with 16 bases between the two germline ends. The CDR3 bases are TGTGCCAGCAGCCCAAACAGGGAAACCCGGGAGCTGTTTTTT. It is translated as CASSPNRETRELFF.

V usage is TRBV9 and J usage is TRBJ2-7, with D perhaps matching TRBD1 (5 bases). Per germline, CDR1 SGDLS and CDR2 YYNGEE. V dropped 2 bases and J dropped 6 bases, with 12 bases sitting between them. The CDR3 runs 13 residues. This chain's CDR3 is CASSVAGNGEQYF. The CDR3 DNA is TGTGCCAGCAGCGTGGCAGGGAATGGCGAGCAGTACTTC. The complete variable domain, with remaining parts taken from reference TRBV9 and TRBJ2-7, reads DSGVTQTPKHLITATGQRVTLRCSPRSGDLSVYWYQQSLDQGLQFLIQYYNGEERAKGNILERFSAQQFPDLHSELNLSSLELGDSALYFCASSVAGNGEQYFGPGTRLTVT.

This clone was picked up a small number of times. The V gene is TRBV7-6, the J gene TRBJ1-2; 8 nucleotides line up with TRBD1. The germline V gene has CDR1 SGHVS and CDR2 FNYEAQ. The V gene end was trimmed by 1 base and the J gene end by 8 bases; junction bases not matched to a gene: 12. The CDR3 length is 16 residues. The CDR3 loop is CASSLVLETGAGGYTF. CDR3 sequence (DNA): TGTGCCAGCAGCTTAGTTCTCGAGACAGGGGCTGGAGGCTACACCTTC.

The chain links TRBV10-3 to TRBJ2-3, with 11 nucleotides matching TRBD1. The CDR3 spans 20 residues. Germline-derived CDR1 and CDR2 are ENHRY and SYGVKD. Losses at the gene ends were 7 bases for V and 3 bases for J; bases not matched to a gene: 21. CDR3: CAITENKRDRGYGETDTQYF. The CDR3, as DNA: TGTGCCATCACCGAAAATAAAAGGGACAGGGGGTACGGGGAGACAGATACGCAGTATTTT.